A single sample is the source of the 26 T cell receptor beta chains below, sequenced in a study of OX40 agonist ivuxolimab in advanced cancers. Data came from immunoSEQ multiplex PCR; TCRdb stores just in-frame clones and leaves some out. The sample includes about 94,000 clones, approximately 90% of them seen just once. The source was CD4+ or CD8+ T cells sorted from blood, collected in a trial of the OX40 agonist ivuxolimab. The receptors shown here come from an adult with an advanced solid tumor such as melanoma, head and neck, liver or kidney cancer.

In its sample, this clone was seen once. The J gene is TRBJ2-7, the V gene TRBV6-1, with 8 bases aligning to TRBD1. Germline V lookup: CDR1 MNHNS, CDR2 SASEGT. V was pared by 6 bases and J by 3 bases, with 7 bases of the junction left unmatched. This CDR3 has 14 residues. The CDR3 spells CASRQGAKGYEQYF. CDR3 coding DNA: TGTGCCAGCAGGCAGGGGGCGAAGGGCTACGAGCAGTACTTC.

DNA of the CDR3: TGTGCCAGCAGTGGGACAGCCGGGGAGCTGTTTTTT. The encoded protein is CASSGTAGELFF. J is TRBJ2-2 and V is TRBV6-1; D might be TRBD1 (6 bases). The ends were cut back, 4 bases at V and 6 bases at J, with 6 bases in the middle. The CDR3 runs to 12 residues. In germline, CDR1 is MNHNS, CDR2 SASEGT.

This chain connects TRBV5-1 to TRBJ1-2, with TRBD1 identical over 10 bases. With 5 bases clipped from V and 3 bases from J, the junction kept 4 bases outside the gene matches. This CDR3 region has 14 residues. Per germline, CDR1 SGHRS and CDR2 YFSETQ. CDR3 sequence reads: CASRTGGADYGYTF. In DNA form, the CDR3 reads TGCGCCAGCAGGACAGGGGGCGCCGACTATGGCTACACCTTC.

J is TRBJ2-2 and V is TRBV11-2; 7 bases map to TRBD1. Germline CDR1 SGHAT, CDR2 FQNNGV. There are 17 residues in the CDR3. J gave up 1 base and V 0 bases, and 5 bases lay outside the gene matches. The CDR3 bases are TGTGCCAGCAGCTTAGATCGGGGACAGCAGAACACCGGGGAGCTGTTTTTT. It codes for CASSLDRGQQNTGELFF.

The chain recombines TRBV27 with TRBJ2-1, with TRBD2 matching 10 bases. The V gene's germline CDR1 is MNHEY and CDR2 SMNVEV (reference sequence). The CDR3 sequence is 21 residues long. With V trimmed by 1 base and J by 0 bases, 15 bases remained unmatched. CDR3: CASSLYYTSGGDASSYNEQFF. CDR3 sequence (DNA): TGTGCCAGCAGTTTATACTACACGAGCGGGGGGGATGCGAGCTCCTACAATGAGCAGTTCTTC.

This rearrangement joins TRBV7-9 to TRBJ1-2; a possible D gene is TRBD1 (6 bases). V gave up 3 bases and J gave up 10 bases, with 12 bases separating them. Per the germline V gene, CDR1 is SEHNR and CDR2 is FQNEAQ (reference sequence). CDR3 size: 12 residues. The chain's CDR3 is CASSFVGGPYTF. CDR3 nucleotide sequence: TGTGCCAGCAGCTTTGTTGGGGGGCCCTACACCTTC. The full variable domain, in which reference TRBV7-9 and TRBJ1-2 provide the parts outside the CDR3, is DTGVSQNPRHKITKRGQNVTFRCDPISEHNRLYWYRQTLGQGPEFLTYFQNEAQLEKSRLLSDRFSAERPKGSFSTLEIQRTEQGDSAMYLCASSFVGGPYTFGSGTRLTVV.

In DNA form, the CDR3 reads TGCGCCAGCAGCTTGGACCGTGTGGCGGACACTGAAGCTTTCTTT. Protein: CASSLDRVADTEAFF. The V gene is TRBV5-1, the J gene TRBJ1-1; D remains ambiguous. V was clipped by 0 bases and J by 3 bases, with 12 bases between them. Per germline, CDR1 SGHRS and CDR2 YFSETQ. There are 15 residues in the CDR3.

CDR3 protein: CASSLARWGPKQGKNIQYF. CDR3 coding DNA: TGTGCCAGCAGCTTAGCCAGATGGGGCCCGAAACAGGGCAAAAACATTCAGTACTTC. V and J are TRBV7-2 and TRBJ2-4; D possibly corresponds to TRBD1 (6 bases). The V and J ends lost 0 bases and 3 bases respectively, with 21 bases between them. Germline loops: CDR1 SGHTA, CDR2 FQGNSA. This CDR3 comprises 19 residues.

The gene calls are TRBV21-1 and TRBJ1-2. TRBV21-1 represents a pseudogene. This CDR3 is 15 amino acids long. CDR3 bases: TGTGCCAGCAGCAAAGAGGGGGGCCTGAACTATGGCTACACCTTC. Its translation is CASSKEGGLNYGYTF.

Only one count was recorded for this clone. V gene TRBV25-1 combines with J gene TRBJ2-5; 7 positions match TRBD2. V shed 1 base and J 5 bases; nucleotides not matched to a gene: 4. The CDR3 spans 14 residues. Looked up from germline, CDR1 is MGHDK and CDR2 is SYGVNS. CDR3 in DNA: TGTGCCAGCAGTGAATGGGGGGGGAGGGAGACCCAGTACTTC. It specifies CASSEWGGRETQYF. The full variable domain, completed using reference TRBV25-1 and TRBJ2-5, is EADIYQTPRYLVIGTGKKITLECSQTMGHDKMYWYQQDPGMELHLIHYSYGVNSTEKGDLSSESTVSRIRTEHFPLTLESARPSHTSQYLCASSEWGGRETQYFGPGTRLLVL.

The chain employs TRBV11-2 and TRBJ1-2, with a possible D match to TRBD1 (5 bases). Trimming pared 6 bases from V and 0 bases from J, leaving 20 bases between. CDR1 is SGHAT, CDR2 FQNNGV, per germline. This CDR3 has 17 residues. The CDR3 DNA is TGTGCCAGCAGACACAGTTATAGGTCCAGGGCTAACTATGGCTACACCTTC. It codes for CASRHSYRSRANYGYTF.

V and J are TRBV4-3 and TRBJ1-6; possible D gene TRBD1, 5 bases. Per germline, CDR1 LGHNA and CDR2 YSLEER. This CDR3 has 15 residues. The ends were cut back, 0 bases at V and 7 bases at J, with 10 bases in the middle. CDR3 region: CASSQEAAGNSPLHF. CDR3 in DNA: TGCGCCAGCAGCCAAGAGGCGGCAGGGAATTCACCCCTCCACTTT.

In this sample, this clone turned up once. The chain couples TRBV4-1 to TRBJ2-7, with TRBD1 identical over 8 bases. CDR1 and CDR2 (germline): MGHRA, YSYEKL. This CDR3 is built from 13 residues. V shed 4 bases, J shed 7 bases, and the junction held 6 bases outside the gene matches. The CDR3 DNA reads TGCGCCAGCAGCCCGACAGGGGTTCCGGAGCAGTACTTC. Its protein product is CASSPTGVPEQYF.

In its sample, this clone was seen once. This chain joins TRBV19 and TRBJ1-6; 7 positions agree with TRBD1. The CDR3 is made up of 13 amino acids. V trimming: 4 bases; J trimming: 10 bases; junction bases outside the gene matches: 4. CDR1 and CDR2 from the germline V gene are LNHDA and SQIVND (reference sequence). Written as DNA, the CDR3 is TGTGCCAGTAGTACTCAGGGGGACTCACCCCTCCACTTT. Protein: CASSTQGDSPLHF.

The J gene is TRBJ1-4, the V gene TRBV29-1; tentatively, D is TRBD1 (5 bases). Germline-derived CDR1 and CDR2 are SQVTM and ANQGSEA. V was clipped by 4 bases and J by 4 bases, with 19 bases between them. This CDR3 has 16 amino acids. CDR3 sequence reads: CSVVLPLGAVNEKLFF. In DNA, the CDR3 is TGCAGCGTTGTGTTGCCCTTAGGGGCGGTTAATGAAAAACTGTTTTTT.

The rearrangement joins TRBV5-1 to TRBJ2-1, with D maybe TRBD1 (5 bases). V shed 0 bases and J shed 10 bases, with 14 bases lying between them. The CDR3 has 14 amino acids. Germline CDR1 reads SGHRS; CDR2 reads YFSETQ. The CDR3: CASSLALGVKEQFF. The CDR3, as DNA: TGCGCCAGCAGCTTGGCCCTAGGGGTTAAGGAGCAGTTCTTC.

V and J are TRBV7-2 and TRBJ1-5, with D maybe TRBD1 (6 bases). The CDR3 spans 15 residues. Trimming pared 5 bases from V and 7 bases from J, leaving 18 bases between. In germline, CDR1 is SGHTA, CDR2 FQGNSA. The CDR3 protein is CASSPHGGRRQPQHF. CDR3 nucleotide sequence: TGTGCCAGCAGCCCCCATGGGGGCAGGCGCCAGCCCCAGCATTTT. The variable domain in full, with the rest retrieved from reference TRBV7-2 and TRBJ1-5, is GAGVSQSPSNKVTEKGKDVELRCDPISGHTALYWYRQSLGQGLEFLIYFQGNSAPDKSGLPSDRFSAERTGGSVSTLTIQRTQQEDSAVYLCASSPHGGRRQPQHFGDGTRLSIL.

V is TRBV19 and J is TRBJ2-4; TRBD1 matches at 8 bases. CDR1 is LNHDA and CDR2 is SQIVND in the germline V gene (reference sequence). CDR3 size: 14 residues. Trimming removed 7 bases from V and 7 bases from J; junction bases left unmatched: 9. CDR3 coding DNA: TGTGCCAGTATTGGGACAGGTTATAGTAACATTCAGTACTTC. It specifies CASIGTGYSNIQYF.

About this clone itself: The junction differs from germline at one of its ends, possibly a read error. The chain carries TRBV19 and TRBJ1-3; the match to TRBD1 covers 7 bases. This CDR3 spans 12 amino acids. Per the germline V gene, CDR1 is LNHDA and CDR2 is SQIVND (reference sequence). CDR3 sequence (DNA): TGTGCCAGTAGTCCAAGAGGGGGCACCCTATATTTT. Translating it yields CASSPRGGTLYF. The full variable domain, its missing parts supplied by reference TRBV19 and TRBJ1-3, is DGGITQSPKYLFRKEGQNVTLSCEQNLNHDAMYWYRQDPGQGLRLIYYSQIVNDFQKGDIAEGYSVSREKKESFPLTVTSAQKNPTAFYLCASSPRGGTLYFGEGSWLTVV.

The V call is TRBV18, the J call TRBJ2-1, with TRBD2 matching 12 bases. Germline assignment: CDR1 KGHSH and CDR2 LQKENI. This CDR3 region has 14 residues. V lost 3 bases and J lost 13; bases outside the gene matches: 7. The CDR3 DNA is TGTGCCAGCTCACCCCGACTAGCGGGGGAGGGACAGTTCTTC. Protein sequence: CASSPRLAGEGQFF.

This chain connects TRBV2 to TRBJ2-5; D is possibly TRBD2 (6 bases). From germline, CDR1 is SNHLY and CDR2 FYNNEI. The CDR3 runs to 16 residues. Trimming shortened V by 4 bases and J by 1 base, and 16 bases separated the two germline ends. Here the CDR3 DNA reads TGTGCCAGCAGTGGTCTACCGGGACTTACCCAAGAGACCCAGTACTTC. Translated, it gives CASSGLPGLTQETQYF. Filled out from reference TRBV2 and TRBJ2-5, the complete variable domain reads EPEVTQTPSHQVTQMGQEVILRCVPISNHLYFYWYRQILGQKVEFLVSFYNNEISEKSEIFDDQFSVERPDGSNFTLKIRSTKLEDSAMYFCASSGLPGLTQETQYFGPGTRLLVL.

The chain links TRBV7-9 to TRBJ2-2; D not resolved. The V end lost 2 bases, the J end lost 4 bases, and 17 bases lay between the germline ends. The length of the CDR3 is 17 residues. The germline CDR1 and CDR2 sequences are SEHNR and FQNEAQ (reference sequence). The CDR3 sequence: CASSLTGLPRGTGELFF. CDR3 nucleotide sequence: TGTGCCAGCAGCTTAACCGGTCTACCCCGAGGCACCGGGGAGCTGTTTTTT.

V and J are TRBV7-2 and TRBJ2-5; D ambiguous. The CDR3 contains 13 residues. V was trimmed by 4 bases and J by 4 bases, leaving 10 bases between them. Germline CDR1 and CDR2: SGHTA and FQGNSA. DNA for the CDR3: TGTGCCAGCAGCTCTATGCTGGGAGAGACCCAGTACTTC. This encodes CASSSMLGETQYF.

This chain joins TRBV11-2 and TRBJ1-1; 7 positions agree with TRBD1. The CDR3 length is 13 residues. V was clipped by 5 bases and J by 8 bases; unmatched bases: 8. Per the germline V gene, CDR1 is SGHAT and CDR2 is FQNNGV. For the CDR3, the DNA is TGTGCCAGCAGCCAGCATGGGACAGAGGAAGCTTTCTTT. This sequence encodes CASSQHGTEEAFF. The whole variable domain, filled in from reference TRBV11-2 and TRBJ1-1, reads EAGVAQSPRYKIIEKRQSVAFWCNPISGHATLYWYQQILGQGPKLLIQFQNNGVVDDSQLPKDRFSAERLKGVDSTLKIQPAKLEDSAVYLCASSQHGTEEAFFGQGTRLTVV.

This chain uses TRBV4-3 with TRBJ2-7; 8 bases map to TRBD1. Germline V CDR1 and CDR2: LGHNA, YSLEER. The CDR3 covers 15 residues. The V gene end was trimmed by 0 bases and the J gene end by 3 bases; junction bases not matched to a gene: 4. CDR3 sequence reads: CASSQDLGQGYEQYF. CDR3 sequence (DNA): TGCGCCAGCAGCCAAGATCTAGGACAGGGCTACGAGCAGTACTTC.

The rearrangement uses TRBV18 and TRBJ1-4; a weak D match, TRBD1 (6 bases). Deletions cut 3 bases from V and 4 bases from J, with 15 bases between. CDR3 length equals 16 residues. CDR1 and CDR2 from the germline V gene are KGHSH and LQKENI. As DNA, the CDR3 is TGTGCCAGCTCACCTCCGACTAGGACAGATAATGAAAAACTGTTTTTT. Its translation is CASSPPTRTDNEKLFF.